These 24 T cell receptor beta chains were all obtained from the same sample, sequenced in a study of breast tumors, draining lymph nodes, adjacent tissues. TCRdb passed the multiplex PCR reads through MiXCR, listing each CDR3 protein once. The data contain some 200,000 distinct CDR3 sequences, 31% of them singletons. Axillary draining lymph nodes of breast cancer patients supplied the node samples. Source material: axillary lymph node tissue. These receptors all stem from a female donor with breast cancer. Some clones in this sample may be carry-over from other donors' samples.

This clonotype was seen at least ten times. This sequence joins TRBV20-1 and TRBJ1-2; D ambiguous. This CDR3 contains 13 residues. Germline CDR1 is DFQATT and CDR2 is SNEGSKA (reference sequence). V shed 0 bases and J shed 8 bases, with 13 bases lying between them. CDR3 nucleotides: TGCAGTGCTAGAGATCCGGGTGTAGGAGGCTACACCTTC. Translated: CSARDPGVGGYTF.

This clonotype was observed many times. The V gene is TRBV6-1, the J gene TRBJ1-2; D gene ambiguous. Germline CDR1 is MNHNS and CDR2 is SASEGT. This CDR3 is 15 amino acids long. Trimming took off 0 bases at V and 8 bases at J, with 16 bases between the two ends. In nucleotides, the CDR3 is TGTGCCAGCAGTGAAGCGCGCAGGATCGGTTTCGGCTACACCTTC. Translated, it gives CASSEARRIGFGYTF.

This clonotype was picked up a small number of times. The CDR3 sequence is CASDPAGGTYEQYF. In DNA form, the CDR3 reads TGTGCCAGCGATCCGGCAGGGGGAACCTACGAGCAGTACTTC. The rearrangement uses TRBV6-1 and TRBJ2-7, with 7 bases aligning to TRBD1. Trimming removed 8 bases from V and 2 bases from J; junction bases left unmatched: 9. Looked up from germline, CDR1 is MNHNS and CDR2 is SASEGT. The CDR3 spans 14 residues.

This clonotype occurred many times. V usage is TRBV10-3 and J usage is TRBJ2-5; 12 bases fit TRBD2. Germline CDR1 is ENHRY and CDR2 is SYGVKD. The junction had 7 bases not matched to a gene; V was cut back by 0 bases and J by 5 bases. The CDR3 runs 17 residues. CDR3 DNA sequence: TGTGCCATCAGTGAGTCGGAGACTAGCGGGAGAGGGGAGACCCAGTACTTC. It specifies CAISESETSGRGETQYF.

The table lists this clonotype with many counts. This chain links TRBV6-6 with TRBJ1-6, with 9 bases aligning to TRBD1. CDR1 and CDR2 (germline): MNHNY, SVGAGI (reference sequence). The CDR3 is 17 amino acids. With 6 bases clipped from V and 0 bases from J, the junction kept 6 bases outside the gene matches. CDR3 coding DNA: TGTGCCAGCAGAAGACAGGGGGTCGGCTCCTATAATTCACCCCTCCACTTT. Amino acids: CASRRQGVGSYNSPLHF.

This CDR3 is CASSPEWADTQYF. CDR3 DNA: TGTGCCAGCAGTCCCGAGTGGGCAGATACGCAGTATTTT. The chain employs TRBV6-2 or TRBV6-3 and TRBJ2-3; D remains ambiguous. Per the germline V gene, CDR1 is MNHEY and CDR2 is SVGEGT. CDR3 size: 13 residues. Trimming stripped 5 bases from V and 4 bases from J, with 10 bases between.

This chain joins TRBV29-1 and TRBJ1-6; 10 bases match TRBD1. The germline V gene has CDR1 SQVTM and CDR2 ANQGSEA. CDR3 size: 16 residues. J was trimmed by 5 bases and V by 4 bases; bases with no gene match: 8. CDR3 nucleotides: TGCAGCGTTGCGACAGGGGGCGCTGACCATAATTCACCCCTCCACTTT. The encoded protein is CSVATGGADHNSPLHF.

This rearrangement joins TRBV7-2 to TRBJ2-7; a weak D match, TRBD1 (6 bases). The V and J ends lost 4 bases and 0 bases respectively, with 28 bases between them. The CDR3 loop spans 20 amino acids. CDR1 and CDR2 (germline): SGHTA, FQGNSA. The CDR3 coding sequence is TGTGCCAGCAGCTCCGCCCTGGCAGGGGAAGCAACACGGCGCTCCTACGAGCAGTACTTC. As protein: CASSSALAGEATRRSYEQYF.

This clonotype was detected many times. The chain has TRBV12-3 or TRBV12-4 and TRBJ1-4, with D perhaps TRBD1 (6 bases). CDR3 length: 14 residues. The ends were cut back, 2 bases at V and 8 bases at J, with 12 bases in the middle. The CDR3 is CASSLRGFQEKLFF. The DNA of the CDR3 is TGTGCCAGCAGTTTAAGGGGGTTTCAAGAAAAACTGTTTTTT.

V usage is TRBV2 and J usage is TRBJ2-5; 9 positions agree with TRBD1. The length of the CDR3 is 19 residues. The V and J ends lost 8 bases and 3 bases, in that order; junction bases with no gene match: 22. Germline V gene lookup returns CDR1 SNHLY and CDR2 FYNNEI. The CDR3 coding sequence is TGTGCCAGCGGGACGGCCGATGTACAGGGGGCGCAACCGAAAGAGACCCAGTACTTC. It specifies CASGTADVQGAQPKETQYF.

There are many counts of this clonotype. The V and J genes are TRBV7-8 and TRBJ2-7; 16 bases are shared with TRBD2. CDR3 size: 18 residues. Trimming cost V 5 bases and J 4 bases; bases outside gene matches: 11. Germline values: CDR1 SGHVS, CDR2 FQNEAQ. In DNA, the CDR3 is TGTGCCAGCAGCCCCCGGGGGACTAGCGGGAGGGCCTGGTACGAGCAGTACTTC. The encoded protein is CASSPRGTSGRAWYEQYF.

This clonotype was seen at least ten times. The V and J genes are TRBV7-9 and TRBJ2-5, with D hard to call. The CDR3 sequence is 12 residues long. The germline gives CDR1 SEHNR, CDR2 FQNEAQ (reference sequence). Trimming removed 1 base from V and 5 bases from J, with 5 bases in between. The chain's CDR3 is CASSLEVETQYF. The CDR3 DNA reads TGTGCCAGCAGCTTAGAAGTGGAGACCCAGTACTTC. The variable domain in full, completed from reference TRBV7-9 and TRBJ2-5, reads DTGVSQNPRHKITKRGQNVTFRCDPISEHNRLYWYRQTLGQGPEFLTYFQNEAQLEKSRLLSDRFSAERPKGSFSTLEIQRTEQGDSAMYLCASSLEVETQYFGPGTRLLVL.

In this sample, this clonotype turned up many times. J is TRBJ2-1 and V is TRBV5-1; perhaps TRBD2 as D (7 bases). The length of the CDR3 is 16 residues. Germline V gene data show CDR1 as SGHRS and CDR2 as YFSETQ. Between the trimmed V and J ends, which lost 3 bases and 7 bases, there was a span of 20 bases. The CDR3, as DNA: TGCGCCAGCAGCTCGTGGGGGGGGGGCGTGGGAAATGAGCAGTTCTTC. The encoded protein is CASSSWGGGVGNEQFF.

This clonotype was seen many times. CDR3 DNA: TGTGCCAGCAGTGAAGCGGTGGACAGCGAGCAGTTCTTC. Residues: CASSEAVDSEQFF. The chain joins TRBV6-1 to TRBJ2-1, with D tentatively TRBD1 (6 bases). Trimming removed 0 bases from V and 10 bases from J, with 10 bases in between. Per the germline V gene, CDR1 is MNHNS and CDR2 is SASEGT. The CDR3 runs to 13 residues.

This clonotype was detected a few times. This chain joins TRBV12-3 or TRBV12-4 and TRBJ1-2; a weak D match, TRBD1 (6 bases). This CDR3 comprises 14 residues. With 6 bases removed from V and 7 bases from J, the gap between germline ends came to 18 bases. This chain's CDR3 is CASSPRGGGSGYTF. The DNA of the CDR3 is TGTGCCAGCAGCCCAAGGGGGGGGGGGTCTGGCTACACCTTC.

This clonotype has ten or more counts. The chain joins TRBV7-9 to TRBJ2-1; D remains ambiguous. Trimming removed 2 bases from V and 8 bases from J, with 10 bases in between. The V gene's germline CDR1 is SEHNR and CDR2 FQNEAQ (reference sequence). The CDR3 is 13 residues long. DNA of the CDR3: TGTGCCAGCAGCTTACCGACCGGCGATGAGCAGTTCTTC. This sequence encodes CASSLPTGDEQFF.

The chain combines TRBV20-1 with TRBJ1-6, with 8 bases matching TRBD1. Trimming removed 6 bases from V and 0 bases from J; junction bases left unmatched: 7. There are 16 residues in the CDR3. Germline CDR1 reads DFQATT; CDR2 reads SNEGSKA (reference sequence). The CDR3 sequence: CSASTDRGSYNSPLHF. DNA of the CDR3: TGCAGTGCCAGCACCGACAGGGGCTCCTATAATTCACCCCTCCACTTT.

This clonotype was picked up many times. The J gene is TRBJ1-4, the V gene TRBV14, with 11 bases identical to TRBD1. Trimming cost V 5 bases and J 8 bases; bases outside gene matches: 1. The germline V gene has CDR1 SGHDN and CDR2 FVKESK. This CDR3 region has 13 residues. The CDR3: CASSRDRGEKLFF. Written as DNA, the CDR3 is TGTGCCAGCAGCAGGGACAGGGGGGAAAAACTGTTTTTT.

This clonotype has a count of ten or more. The chain couples TRBV6-1 to TRBJ1-6; no definite D call. CDR1 and CDR2 (germline): MNHNS, SASEGT. Trimming left V 1 base short and J 7 bases short, with 11 bases between. The CDR3 is 15 amino acids. Here the CDR3 DNA reads TGTGCCAGCAGTGAAGAAACCCACCGGAATTCACCCCTCCACTTT. Translation gives CASSEETHRNSPLHF.

This clonotype was found many times. Mismatch with germline at one junction end may stem from a read error. The chain joins TRBV15 to TRBJ2-1; TRBD1 is a possible D gene (7 bases). The CDR3 has 16 amino acids. Per the germline V gene, CDR1 is LNHNV and CDR2 is YYDKDF (reference sequence). Here the CDR3 DNA reads TGTGCCACCACGCGGGGCGACAGGGCATCCTACGATGAGCAGTTCTTC. Translated, it gives CATTRGDRASYDEQFF.

The chain combines TRBV29-1 with TRBJ2-3; 11 nucleotides line up with TRBD2. This CDR3 region has 18 residues. Germline V gene lookup returns CDR1 SQVTM and CDR2 ANQGSEA. V was pared by 8 bases and J by 1 base, with 17 bases of the junction left unmatched. The CDR3 spells CSTGPGLAVPPGTDTQYF. The CDR3 DNA reads as TGCAGCACCGGGCCGGGACTAGCGGTTCCTCCGGGCACAGATACGCAGTATTTT.

The table lists this clonotype with many counts. The CDR3: CASSYRQSVDTQYF. The CDR3 DNA follows: TGTGCCAGCAGTTACCGACAGAGTGTGGATACGCAGTATTTT. This chain connects TRBV6-5 to TRBJ2-3; possibly TRBD1 for D (5 bases). V was cut by 2 bases and J by 6 bases, with 12 bases left in between. The length of the CDR3 is 14 residues. Germline CDR1 is MNHEY and CDR2 is SVGAGI.

This sequence joins TRBV6-1 and TRBJ2-3; maybe TRBD2 (5 bases). The CDR3 loop spans 15 amino acids. Per the germline V gene, CDR1 is MNHNS and CDR2 is SASEGT. The germline V and J ends were trimmed by 5 bases and 1 base, with 13 bases remaining between them. The CDR3 spells CASSKKVRGTDTQYF. CDR3 DNA: TGTGCCAGCAGTAAGAAGGTGCGGGGCACAGATACGCAGTATTTT.

Ten or more counts support this clonotype. The chain employs TRBV2 and TRBJ2-3; D gene ambiguous. CDR3 size: 13 residues. Germline V gene lookup returns CDR1 SNHLY and CDR2 FYNNEI. Trimming shortened V by 7 bases and J by 1 base, and 9 bases separated the two germline ends. The CDR3 sequence: CASKLMGTDTQYF. CDR3 nucleotide sequence: TGTGCCAGCAAATTAATGGGCACAGATACGCAGTATTTT.